Listed below are T cell receptor beta chains from one sample, sequenced in a study of blood T cell repertoires in COVID-19. Assay: immunoSEQ multiplex PCR; the TCRdb copy retains only in-frame clones and omits some. The sample yields about 82,000 clones, around four fifths seen once. Sequencing was done on a sample of peripheral blood. These receptors all stem from a man aged 60-69 years with COVID-19, enrolled during active disease. The conserved cysteine and the conserved F or W are not part of the CDR3 here.

TRBV7-2	TRBJ1-6	13	ASSLWAGDGSPLH
TRBV6-5	TRBJ1-5	12	ASSLGGGNQPQH
TRBV24-1	TRBJ2-3	14	ATSDPSGRGPDTQY
TRBV6-5	TRBJ1-2	11	ASSSSGNYGYT
TRBV6-6	TRBJ2-7	15	ASSPNLGGSSGYEQY
TRBV12-3/TRBV12-4	TRBJ2-5	11	ASSSGPAGAQY
TRBV19	TRBJ1-1	13	ASSTRTGPGTEAF
TRBV27	TRBJ2-1	14	ASSLSERINYNEQF
TRBV3-1/TRBV3-2	TRBJ2-5	11	ASSQGGAETQY
TRBV5-8	TRBJ1-3	13	ASSLGVRDGNTIY
TRBV27	TRBJ2-1	12	ASSLEAATNEQF
TRBV30	TRBJ1-2	12	AWRPPGQLYGYT
TRBV3-1/TRBV3-2	TRBJ1-2	13	ASSQEGGSLGGYT
TRBV10-1	TRBJ2-7	11	ASSEGQGYEQY
TRBV13	TRBJ2-5	13	ASSLVGRGGETQY
TRBV5-1	TRBJ2-2	16	ASSLNAVGQGSTGELF
TRBV27	TRBJ2-3	17	ASSSLFMTSGGNTDTQY
TRBV10-3	TRBJ1-1	12	AISPSSVNTEAF
TRBV24-1	TRBJ2-2	11	ATSDSIPGELF
TRBV5-1	TRBJ2-1	13	ASSFSGGSYNEQF
TRBV7-2	TRBJ2-1	14	ASSLARDYLYNEQF
TRBV19	TRBJ1-2	15	ASRRAVSSTANYGYT
TRBV4-1	TRBJ1-2	13	ASSQRDRVFVGYT
TRBV5-4	TRBJ2-7	13	ASSAVDRGRDEQY
TRBV12-5	TRBJ1-6	14	ASGFTTGTRNSPLH
TRBV2	TRBJ2-7	12	ASRDRGLNYEQY
TRBV9	TRBJ2-7	12	ASSARPGRDEQY
TRBV10-3	TRBJ2-7	14	ASRTSGGDAPYEQY
TRBV27	TRBJ2-2	16	ASSLYPPGFANTGELF
TRBV4-1	TRBJ2-1	15	ASSLLAGGTAYNEQF
TRBV5-4	TRBJ1-4	13	ASSSGGTGVEKLF
TRBV5-1	TRBJ2-3	15	ASSPKMERGGTDTQY
TRBV10-3	TRBJ2-1	12	AIRPAGLAGEGF
TRBV11-3	TRBJ2-7	11	ASSLNRGYEQY
TRBV9	TRBJ2-3	13	ASSGTGGYRDTQY
TRBV5-1	TRBJ2-3	13	ASSARDRGTDTQY
TRBV7-2	TRBJ2-7	15	ASSLGRPGTPSYEQY
TRBV7-2	TRBJ1-1	12	ASSPDRGRVEAF
TRBV19	TRBJ2-5	12	ASSIRSRQETQY
TRBV11-2	TRBJ1-2	10	ASSLQGGGYT
TRBV27	TRBJ2-2	15	ASSHEQGLANTGELF
TRBV6-6	TRBJ1-5	13	ASSGTTGVHQPQH